What follows is one T cell receptor beta chain and its context. Its antigen is as yet unknown. Every subset's genomic DNA went evenly onto several immunoSEQ plates. Clones were read by immunoSEQ multiplex PCR, and TCRdb kept only the in-frame ones, dropping some. The sample shows roughly 1,500,000 clones, approximately 98% of them seen only once. The data were taken from a study of shared clonotypes between healthy human individuals. For the study at large: For every donor, three CD4 naive, three CD4 memory, two CD8 naive and one CD8 memory plates were used. Study-wide findings and caveats: Larger estimated richness was generally seen in naive subsets than in memory subsets. A handful of donors showed sharing of 4.5% to 6% of naive CD4 clonotypes.

V lost 6 bases to trimming and J lost 7 bases, with 12 bases between them. The CDR3 runs to 13 residues. Per the germline V gene, CDR1 is MNHNY and CDR2 is SVGAGI (reference sequence). The specimen was naive CD4+ T cells sorted from blood. Subset: CD45RA+ positively selected. This chain uses TRBV6-6 with TRBJ1-4, with D uncertain. This receptor was taken from a man between 25 and 39 years old in good health. CDR3 loop: CASRRDRGEKLFF. CDR3 sequence (DNA): TGTGCCAGCAGGAGAGACCGGGGTGAAAAACTGTTTTTT.